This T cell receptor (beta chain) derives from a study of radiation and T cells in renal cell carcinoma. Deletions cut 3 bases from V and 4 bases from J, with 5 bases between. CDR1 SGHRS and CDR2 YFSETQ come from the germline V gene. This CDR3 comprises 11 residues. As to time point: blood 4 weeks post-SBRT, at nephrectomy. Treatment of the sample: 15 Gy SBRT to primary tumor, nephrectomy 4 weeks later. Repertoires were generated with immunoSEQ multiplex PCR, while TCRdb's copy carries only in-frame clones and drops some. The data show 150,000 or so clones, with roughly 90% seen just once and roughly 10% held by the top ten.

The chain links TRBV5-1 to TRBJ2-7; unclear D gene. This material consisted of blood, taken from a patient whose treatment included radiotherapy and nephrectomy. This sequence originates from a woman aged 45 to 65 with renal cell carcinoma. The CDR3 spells CASSSQYEQYF. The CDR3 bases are TGCGCCAGCAGCTCTCAATACGAGCAGTACTTC.